This TCR beta chain comes out of a study of identical twins. TCRdb re-called the 5' RACE reads with MiXCR, one entry per CDR3 protein. In the table there are a few hundred thousand distinct CDR3 sequences, under 9% of which are singletons. Findings of the study overall: Donors were not followed over many years; analysis was cross-sectional. Analyses of zero insertions could, in part, be confounded by invariant MAIT and iNKT cells. Sequences that were beta out-of-frame showed weaker excess twin sharing.

Concerning this clonotype itself: The antigen remains unidentified.

V was pared by 5 bases and J by 1 base, with 11 bases between. The CDR3 is made up of 15 amino acids. The germline V gene has CDR1 LGHNA and CDR2 YNFKEQ. These records were also assigned to another study, of yellow fever vaccine responses in identical twins.

V and J are TRBV4-2 and TRBJ2-2, with TRBD1 as a possible D gene (6 bases). The sample comprised memory (CD45RO+) T cells sorted from blood. This TCR was recovered from a woman aged 18-29 years in good health. The CDR3 bases are TGTGCCAGCAGCAAGGGGGTTAAGAACACCGGGGAGCTGTTTTTT. It yields the protein CASSKGVKNTGELFF.